This T cell receptor beta chain is from a study of T cell changes during pregnancy in multiple sclerosis. Sequencing used immunoSEQ multiplex PCR; TCRdb keeps in-frame clones, though not all of them. The repertoire holds 45,000 to 60,000 clones, with about 92% as singletons. This CDR3 comprises 16 residues. Trimming cost V 3 bases and J 9 bases, with 21 bases left between them. Germline CDR1 and CDR2: SGHDN and FVKESK. The receptor was derived from a female donor with multiple sclerosis, enrolled in a pregnancy study. Here the sequenced sample was peripheral blood, taken in the second trimester of pregnancy. The V and J genes are TRBV14 and TRBJ2-1; tentative D call: TRBD2 (6 bases). The CDR3 loop is CASSHPGSGYFIEQFF. The CDR3, as DNA: TGTGCCAGCAGCCACCCGGGAAGCGGGTACTTCATTGAGCAGTTCTTC.